These 27 T cell receptor beta chains were all obtained from the same sample, sequenced in a study of cytomegalovirus exposure and HLA in healthy donors. PCR was performed using 60 Vbeta and 13 Jbeta primers. Measured with immunoSEQ multiplex PCR; TCRdb has only the in-frame clones, and not every one. The sample holds about 120,000 clones; around 82% are singletons and the top ten take over 3%. The source material was PBMCs. The origin of the receptors is a woman in her thirties or forties in good health and CMV-seropositive.

This clone was seen once. The chain joins TRBV11-2 to TRBJ2-5; weak D call: TRBD1 (6 bases). CDR1 SGHAT and CDR2 FQNNGV come from the germline V gene. The CDR3 sequence is 15 residues long. Trimming left V 1 base short and J 4 bases short, with 13 bases between. CDR3 residues: CASSLAPGESETQYF. The CDR3 nucleotides read TGTGCCAGCAGCTTAGCCCCAGGGGAATCAGAGACCCAGTACTTC.

By its share, this clone is large. The sample holds other DNA sequences that translate to the same CDR3. The chain couples TRBV27 to TRBJ1-1, with TRBD1 matching over 7 bases. V lost 0 bases, J lost 4 bases, and 11 bases stayed unmatched. Per germline, CDR1 MNHEY and CDR2 SMNVEV (reference sequence). The CDR3 totals 17 residues. DNA of the CDR3: TGTGCCAGCAGTTTATCGACCAGACAGGGAGGAGGCACTGAAGCTTTCTTT. Protein sequence: CASSLSTRQGGGTEAFF.

V is TRBV19 and J is TRBJ2-7; 7 positions match TRBD2. CDR1 is LNHDA and CDR2 is SQIVND in the germline V gene (reference sequence). The junction had 7 bases not matched to a gene; V was cut back by 4 bases and J by 7 bases. This CDR3 has 13 residues. The CDR3 reads CASSTFGEGEQYF. The CDR3 coding sequence is TGTGCCAGTAGTACCTTTGGGGAGGGTGAGCAGTACTTC. Full variable domain (rest looked up from reference TRBV19 and TRBJ2-7): DGGITQSPKYLFRKEGQNVTLSCEQNLNHDAMYWYRQDPGQGLRLIYYSQIVNDFQKGDIAEGYSVSREKKESFPLTVTSAQKNPTAFYLCASSTFGEGEQYFGPGTRLTVT.

V usage is TRBV9 and J usage is TRBJ2-1, with 10 positions matching TRBD2. V trimming: 0 bases; J trimming: 8 bases; junction bases outside the gene matches: 5. This CDR3 is built from 15 residues. Looked up from germline, CDR1 is SGDLS and CDR2 is YYNGEE. The CDR3 DNA follows: TGTGCCAGCAGCGTAGTCCAGCGGGAGGGGGATGAGCAGTTCTTC. It encodes CASSVVQREGDEQFF.

This clone was detected only once. The chain couples TRBV5-4 to TRBJ1-4; TRBD1 matches 12 bases. Unmatched junction bases numbered 5, after V lost 2 bases and J lost 3 bases. Germline CDR1 is SGHNT and CDR2 is YYREEE (reference sequence). CDR3 length equals 17 residues. The CDR3 here is CASSFWDRGHPNEKLFF. DNA for the CDR3: TGTGCCAGCAGCTTCTGGGACAGGGGGCATCCTAATGAAAAACTGTTTTTT.

The chain joins TRBV28 to TRBJ2-5, with TRBD1 matching over 8 bases. Germline V gene lookup returns CDR1 MDHEN and CDR2 SYDVKM. This CDR3 region has 15 residues. The J segment lost 5 bases and the V segment lost 5 bases, leaving 10 bases of the junction unmatched. This chain's CDR3 is CASSPGQGLGETQYF. The DNA of the CDR3 is TGTGCCAGCAGTCCAGGACAGGGCTTGGGGGAGACCCAGTACTTC.

A single count supports this clone. This chain connects TRBV19 to TRBJ1-5, with 8 bases matching TRBD1. Germline V CDR1 and CDR2: LNHDA, SQIVND (reference sequence). The CDR3 consists of 16 residues. J gave up 1 base and V 4 bases, and 6 bases lay outside the gene matches. The CDR3 DNA is TGTGCCAGTAGTAAACAGGGGGACAGAAGCAATCAGCCCCAGCATTTT. Its protein is CASSKQGDRSNQPQHF.

Concerning this clone itself: One end of the junction varies from germline; a read error may be responsible. This sequence joins TRBV7-9 and TRBJ2-4; D may be TRBD1 or TRBD2 (5 bases each). Germline values: CDR1 SEHNR, CDR2 FQNEAQ (reference sequence). This CDR3 is built from 13 residues. The CDR3 coding sequence is TGTTCCAGCAGAGGGGTGACCAAAAACATTCAGTACTTC. Its translation: CSSRGVTKNIQYF.

The chain carries TRBV6-1 and TRBJ1-1; the match to TRBD1 covers 10 bases. This CDR3 contains 14 residues. Looked up from germline, CDR1 is MNHNS and CDR2 is SASEGT. V shed 5 bases and J 7 bases; nucleotides not matched to a gene: 7. In DNA form, the CDR3 reads TGTGCCAGCAGTAGGGGACAGGGGTTTAGTGAAGCTTTCTTT. This translates into CASSRGQGFSEAFF.

The rearrangement links TRBV4-3 to TRBJ2-1; D may be TRBD2 (6 bases). CDR1 is LGHNA, CDR2 YSLEER, per germline. The V gene lost 0 bases and the J gene lost 9 bases, with 21 bases spanning the gap. The CDR3 sequence is 17 residues long. CDR3 DNA: TGCGCCAGCAGCCAAGATGCATCGGCGGGGTGGATGCCTGAGCAGTTCTTC. Translated: CASSQDASAGWMPEQFF.

The rearrangement uses TRBV19 and TRBJ2-3, with TRBD2 as a possible D gene (5 bases). The CDR3 length is 11 residues. Trimming shortened V by 4 bases and J by 9 bases, and 8 bases separated the two germline ends. From germline, CDR1 is LNHDA and CDR2 SQIVND (reference sequence). Here the CDR3 reads CASSSSETQYF. The CDR3 DNA follows: TGTGCCAGTAGTAGTAGCGAAACGCAGTATTTT.

The gene calls are TRBV7-6 and TRBJ1-1; D is ambiguous. The CDR3 extends over 14 amino acids. The V end was cut by 7 bases, the J end by 1 base, with 13 bases between. The germline V gene encodes CDR1 SGHVS and CDR2 FNYEAQ. The CDR3 sequence: CASNPGSQNTEAFF. The CDR3 DNA sequence: TGTGCCAGCAACCCGGGGAGCCAGAACACTGAAGCTTTCTTT.

The V gene is TRBV18, the J gene TRBJ2-7, with D tentatively TRBD2 (6 bases). Germline V gene data show CDR1 as KGHSH and CDR2 as LQKENI. This CDR3 region has 17 residues. V was trimmed by 2 bases and J by 1 base, leaving 18 bases between them. As DNA, the CDR3 is TGTGCCAGCTCACCAAACCCCGGGACTTACATTTCCTACGAGCAGTACTTC. It codes for CASSPNPGTYISYEQYF.

The chain couples TRBV7-9 to TRBJ2-7; 8 positions match TRBD1. Germline V gene lookup returns CDR1 SEHNR and CDR2 FQNEAQ (reference sequence). This CDR3 has 18 amino acids. V lost 4 bases and J lost 4; bases outside the gene matches: 18. This chain's CDR3 is CASSSPQVLDRDPYEQYF. CDR3 in DNA: TGTGCCAGCAGCTCCCCCCAAGTCCTGGACAGGGATCCTTACGAGCAGTACTTC.

This clone came up a few times. The chain combines TRBV28 with TRBJ2-1; D is possibly TRBD1 (6 bases). Trimming shortened V by 6 bases and J by 6 bases, and 15 bases separated the two germline ends. Germline CDR1 and CDR2: MDHEN and SYDVKM. This CDR3 is 14 amino acids long. The CDR3 loop is CASRPTGSSNEQFF. The CDR3 DNA reads TGTGCCAGCAGGCCGACAGGTTCTTCCAATGAGCAGTTCTTC.

The J gene is TRBJ2-4, the V gene TRBV9; TRBD1 aligns across 8 bases. The CDR3 is 14 amino acids. The V and J ends lost 5 bases and 5 bases, in that order; junction bases with no gene match: 6. Per germline, CDR1 SGDLS and CDR2 YYNGEE. CDR3 nucleotide sequence: TGTGCCAGCAGTTCGGAGGACAGGGAAAACATTCAGTACTTC. Translation: CASSSEDRENIQYF.

The J gene is TRBJ2-2, the V gene TRBV5-1; 11 bases are a match to TRBD2. Trimming removed 1 base from V and 2 bases from J; junction bases left unmatched: 4. Germline V gene sequence: CDR1 SGHRS, CDR2 YFSETQ. The CDR3 is 17 amino acids. CDR3 in DNA: TGCGCCAGCAGCTTGATAGGACTAGCGGGTAACACCGGGGAGCTGTTTTTT. Its translation is CASSLIGLAGNTGELFF.

The CDR3 nucleotides are TGCGCCAGCAGCCAACCCGGACAGGGGGTCTATGGCTACACCTTC. This codes for CASSQPGQGVYGYTF. The V and J genes are TRBV4-1 and TRBJ1-2; 10 nucleotides line up with TRBD1. CDR1 and CDR2 from the germline V gene are MGHRA and YSYEKL. The CDR3 is 15 amino acids. J lost 4 bases, V lost 2 bases, and 4 bases had no gene match.

V is TRBV12-5 and J is TRBJ2-3, with D perhaps TRBD1 (6 bases). There are 16 residues in the CDR3. Germline CDR1 reads LGHNT; CDR2 reads FRNRAP. V dropped 4 bases and J dropped 3 bases, with 17 bases sitting between them. DNA for the CDR3: TGTGCTAGTGGTTCGGGGCAGGGGTTAGGGACAGATACGCAGTATTTT. Translation gives CASGSGQGLGTDTQYF.

This sequence joins TRBV5-6 and TRBJ2-5; no definite D call. Germline loops: CDR1 SGHDT, CDR2 YYEEEE. V lost 4 bases to trimming and J lost 1 base, with 11 bases between them. The CDR3 covers 14 residues. The CDR3 loop is CASSPFGSQETQYF. The CDR3 region has the DNA TGTGCCAGCAGCCCTTTTGGCAGCCAAGAGACCCAGTACTTC. The full variable domain, in which reference TRBV5-6 and TRBJ2-5 provide the parts outside the CDR3, is DAGVTQSPTHLIKTRGQQVTLRCSPKSGHDTVSWYQQALGQGPQFIFQYYEEEERQRGNFPDRFSGHQFPNYSSELNVNALLLGDSALYLCASSPFGSQETQYFGPGTRLLVL.

This clone was recorded a few times. This CDR3 is also generated by other DNA sequences in the sample. This sequence joins TRBV6-1 and TRBJ1-2; 8 bases match TRBD1. The V gene end was trimmed by 6 bases and the J gene end by 2 bases; junction bases not matched to a gene: 8. This CDR3 spans 15 amino acids. The V gene's germline CDR1 is MNHNS and CDR2 SASEGT. The CDR3 reads CASRDRVRGNYGYTF. In DNA form, the CDR3 reads TGTGCCAGCAGGGACAGGGTGCGGGGGAACTATGGCTACACCTTC.

The genes are TRBV19 and TRBJ2-3, with 11 bases identical to TRBD2. There are 15 residues in the CDR3. Trimming at V came to 4 bases and at J to 8 bases, leaving 8 bases not matched to a gene. From germline, CDR1 is LNHDA and CDR2 SQIVND (reference sequence). CDR3 region: CASSSSGRAGGTQYF. The CDR3 DNA follows: TGTGCCAGTAGTAGTAGCGGGAGGGCCGGGGGTACGCAGTATTTT.

This rearrangement joins TRBV6-5 to TRBJ2-5; 9 positions agree with TRBD1. The end of the DNA is better explained by TRBJ2-7, so the J call may be wrong. Germline CDR1 and CDR2: MNHEY and SVGAGI. The CDR3 runs 15 residues. The DNA of the CDR3 is TGTGCCAGCATTCCAACAGGGGGCTACTCCTACGAGCAGTACTTC. The encoded protein is CASIPTGGYSYEQYF.

This chain connects TRBV28 to TRBJ1-5; no definite D call. Trimming removed 4 bases from V and 4 bases from J, with 5 bases in between. Germline V CDR1 and CDR2: MDHEN, SYDVKM. The CDR3 length is 12 residues. CDR3 bases: TGTGCCAGCAGTTACATAAATCAGCCCCAGCATTTT. Its protein product is CASSYINQPQHF.

This clone has just one count. The CDR3 is CAWSSGGNIQYF. In DNA, the CDR3 is TGTGCCTGGAGTTCGGGGGGAAACATTCAGTACTTC. The chain uses TRBV30 and TRBJ2-4; 7 nucleotides agree with TRBD2. Germline CDR1 GTSNPN, CDR2 SVGIG (reference sequence). The CDR3 is made up of 12 amino acids. With 2 bases clipped from V and 6 bases from J, the junction kept 1 base outside the gene matches.

The chain joins TRBV6-5 to TRBJ2-7; 7 bases match TRBD2. The CDR3 contains 13 residues. Germline values: CDR1 MNHEY, CDR2 SVGAGI. V shed 6 bases and J 3 bases; nucleotides not matched to a gene: 5. CDR3: CASSKAGHYEQYF. Here the CDR3 DNA reads TGTGCCAGCAGCAAAGCGGGGCACTACGAGCAGTACTTC.

The chain uses TRBV6-1 and TRBJ2-7; tentatively, D is TRBD1 (5 bases). CDR3 size: 14 residues. Per germline, CDR1 MNHNS and CDR2 SASEGT. With 7 bases removed from V and 2 bases from J, the gap between germline ends came to 15 bases. The CDR3 region has the DNA TGTGCCAGCACCTCGACAGTTATTCCCTACGAGCAGTACTTC. Its protein is CASTSTVIPYEQYF.